Listed below are T cell receptor beta chains from one sample, sequenced in a study of CD8 T cells in Susac syndrome. MiXCR, applied by TCRdb to the immunoSEQ multiplex PCR reads, yields one record per CDR3 protein. The sample has about 190,000 distinct CDR3 sequences, 85% to 95% seen once. Material: CD4+ T cells from PBMCs. Receptors originate from a human donor in good health. CDR3s include the opening cysteine and the closing phenylalanine or tryptophan. The order of the fields is J gene, clone size, CDR3 length, V gene, D gene, CDR3 DNA, CDR3 protein. A D gene is named only where the DNA matches it firmly. Rows may omit the clone size; those that give it use once, few, many or a size class.

TRBJ1-1 | . | 11 | TRBV20-1 | . | TGCAGTGCTGCCAGGGGATCTGAAGCTTTCTTT | CSAARGSEAFF
TRBJ1-2 | . | 16 | TRBV3-1 | . | TGTGCCAGCAGCCAGGGGGACCCGATGGCCAACTATGGCTACACCTTC | CASSQGDPMANYGYTF
TRBJ2-3 | . | 13 | TRBV4-1 | . | TGCGCCAGCAGCCAAGAACCGTCAGATACGCAGTATTTT | CASSQEPSDTQYF
TRBJ1-6 | . | 14 | TRBV7-3 | . | TGTGCCAGCAGCGTAGGGGACGGTAATTCACCCCTCCACTTT | CASSVGDGNSPLHF
TRBJ2-5 | . | 16 | TRBV7-9 | TRBD1 | TGTGCCAGCAGCTTAGCGCTCTCGACAGGGAAGGAGACCCAGTACTTC | CASSLALSTGKETQYF
TRBJ2-5 | . | 16 | TRBV7-7 | . | TGTGCTAGCAGCTTAGTTCCGGGTCGGGTACAAGAGACCCAGTACTTC | CASSLVPGRVQETQYF
TRBJ2-2 | . | 16 | TRBV24-1 | . | TGTGCCACCAGTGATCTTGGTTACGCGAACACCGGGGAGCTGTTTTTT | CATSDLGYANTGELFF
TRBJ2-2 | . | 15 | TRBV5-1 | TRBD1 | TGCGCCAGCAGTACAGGGGATCGAGGCACCGGGGAGCTGTTTTTT | CASSTGDRGTGELFF
TRBJ1-1 | . | 16 | TRBV5-1 | . | TGCGCCAGCAGCCAGTCGGGGGGATTAGCTAACACTGAAGCTTTCTTT | CASSQSGGLANTEAFF
TRBJ2-1 | once | 14 | TRBV27 | TRBD2 | TGTGCCAGCAGTTTCCGGACTAGGGTCAATGAGCAGTTCTTC | CASSFRTRVNEQFF
TRBJ2-3 | . | 15 | TRBV28 | . | TGTGCCAGCAGTTTAGGGGGACTCCGCACAGATACGCAGTATTTT | CASSLGGLRTDTQYF
TRBJ2-6 | . | 21 | TRBV3-1 | . | TGTGCCAGCAGCCAAGATCTAGCATTTTTTAGAGGGGCAGCTGGGGCCAACGTCCTGACTTTC | CASSQDLAFFRGAAGANVLTF
TRBJ2-7 | . | 16 | TRBV4-1 | . | TGCGCCAGCAGCCAAGATCCTGGGACACCTCCCTACGAGCAGTACTTC | CASSQDPGTPPYEQYF
TRBJ1-2 | . | 13 | TRBV12-3/TRBV12-4 | TRBD1 | TGTGCCAGCAGTTCAACAGGGGGATGGGGCTACACCTTC | CASSSTGGWGYTF
TRBJ1-1 | . | 15 | TRBV28 | . | TGTGCCAGCAGCCCCCCTTCACCCGCGGACACTGAAGCTTTCTTT | CASSPPSPADTEAFF